This T cell receptor (beta chain) was identified in a study of cytomegalovirus exposure and HLA in healthy donors. Regarding this clone: Its antigen is not known.

Vbeta (60) and Jbeta (13) primers were used in the PCR. Measured with immunoSEQ multiplex PCR; TCRdb has only the in-frame clones, and not every one. The sample lists approximately 150,000 clones, around 82% occurring once. Broader study findings: The study found most TCR sequences rare, yet found some public TCRs in many donors.

Sequencing was performed on PBMCs. The sequence derives from a female donor in good health and CMV-seronegative.

The CDR3 bases are TGTGCCAGCAGTGCGACAGGGATATACAATGAGCAGTTCTTC. It encodes CASSATGIYNEQFF. The chain joins TRBV2 to TRBJ2-1, with TRBD1 identical over 7 bases. The CDR3 runs to 14 residues. The ends lost 4 bases at V and 4 bases at J; junction bases unmatched: 4. CDR1 and CDR2 (germline): SNHLY, FYNNEI.